These T cell receptor beta chains were read from a single sample in a study of T cell responses to AZD1222 COVID-19 vaccine. The assay was immunoSEQ multiplex PCR, and TCRdb's table has in-frame clones only and misses some. The table records around 200,000 clones, around 89% of them present only once. The sample in question was peripheral blood, obtained 28 days after the second AZD1222 dose. The origin of the receptors is an adult who received the AZD1222 COVID-19 vaccine. The CDR3 runs from the conserved cysteine through the conserved F or W. A D gene is named only where the DNA matches it firmly. Clone size is stated in some rows and not others, as once, few, many or a class when expanded.

d_call: TRBD2
clone_size: .
j_call: TRBJ2-7
v_call: TRBV7-2
cdr3_aa: CASSPRLAGGDYEQYF
cdr3_nt: TGTGCCAGCAGCCCCCGTTTAGCGGGAGGGGACTACGAGCAGTACTTC

d_call: TRBD1
clone_size: few
j_call: TRBJ1-1
v_call: TRBV28
cdr3_aa: CASTSPGQGNTEAFF
cdr3_nt: TGTGCCAGCACTTCTCCGGGACAGGGGAACACTGAAGCTTTCTTT

d_call: .
clone_size: .
j_call: TRBJ2-7
v_call: TRBV19
cdr3_aa: CASSSGPPYEQYF
cdr3_nt: TGTGCCAGTAGTTCTGGACCGCCCTACGAGCAGTACTTC

d_call: .
clone_size: few
j_call: TRBJ1-2
v_call: TRBV6-4
cdr3_aa: CASSDGSRHGYTF
cdr3_nt: TGTGCCAGCAGTGATGGCAGTCGGCATGGCTACACCTTC

d_call: TRBD1
clone_size: .
j_call: TRBJ2-1
v_call: TRBV28
cdr3_aa: CASSPIGTGIGNEQFF
cdr3_nt: TGTGCCAGCAGTCCTATCGGGACAGGGATAGGCAATGAGCAGTTCTTC

d_call: TRBD1
clone_size: .
j_call: TRBJ1-1
v_call: TRBV28
cdr3_aa: CASSLWSGTGSEAFF
cdr3_nt: TGTGCCAGCAGTTTATGGTCCGGGACAGGGAGTGAAGCTTTCTTT

d_call: TRBD2
clone_size: .
j_call: TRBJ2-1
v_call: TRBV6-5
cdr3_aa: CASWTSGSGDEQFF
cdr3_nt: TGTGCCAGCTGGACTAGCGGGAGCGGGGATGAGCAGTTCTTC

d_call: .
clone_size: .
j_call: TRBJ2-5
v_call: TRBV21-1
cdr3_aa: CASSKGTSGISRGVETQYF
cdr3_nt: TGTGCCAGCAGCAAAGGGACTAGCGGGATAAGTCGGGGTGTAGAGACCCAGTACTTC

d_call: TRBD1
clone_size: .
j_call: TRBJ2-5
v_call: TRBV18
cdr3_aa: CASSPRQGEETQYF
cdr3_nt: TGTGCCAGCTCACCGCGACAGGGTGAAGAGACCCAGTACTTC

d_call: .
clone_size: .
j_call: TRBJ2-7
v_call: TRBV30
cdr3_aa: CAWSANTGSEQYF
cdr3_nt: TGTGCCTGGAGTGCGAATACAGGGAGCGAGCAGTACTTC

d_call: .
clone_size: .
j_call: TRBJ1-5
v_call: TRBV28
cdr3_aa: CASSWGRQPQHF
cdr3_nt: TGTGCCAGCAGTTGGGGGAGGCAGCCCCAGCATTTT

d_call: TRBD2
clone_size: .
j_call: TRBJ2-2
v_call: TRBV28
cdr3_aa: CASSPDRPLAGGTNTGELFF
cdr3_nt: TGTGCCAGCAGTCCTGACCGGCCCTTAGCGGGAGGGACGAACACCGGGGAGCTGTTTTTT

d_call: TRBD2
clone_size: .
j_call: TRBJ2-7
v_call: TRBV4-1
cdr3_aa: CASSQDRTSGIPYEQYF
cdr3_nt: TGCGCCAGCAGCCAAGATCGGACTAGCGGGATCCCCTACGAGCAGTACTTC

d_call: .
clone_size: .
j_call: TRBJ2-2
v_call: TRBV24-1
cdr3_aa: CATGRGQNTGELFF
cdr3_nt: TGTGCCACCGGTCGGGGACAGAACACCGGGGAGCTGTTTTTT

d_call: TRBD2
clone_size: .
j_call: TRBJ2-7
v_call: TRBV12-3/TRBV12-4
cdr3_aa: CASSISREGQYF
cdr3_nt: TGTGCCAGCAGTATCTCGCGGGAGGGGCAGTACTTC

d_call: .
clone_size: .
j_call: TRBJ2-7
v_call: TRBV19
cdr3_aa: CASRGLGGDYEQYF
cdr3_nt: TGTGCCAGTAGAGGATTAGGGGGAGACTACGAGCAGTACTTC

d_call: .
clone_size: .
j_call: TRBJ1-1
v_call: TRBV18
cdr3_aa: CASSPPSTMNTEAFF
cdr3_nt: TGTGCCAGCTCACCACCGTCCACTATGAACACTGAAGCTTTCTTT

d_call: TRBD2
clone_size: .
j_call: TRBJ2-2
v_call: TRBV5-6
cdr3_aa: CASSLAGGTGELFF
cdr3_nt: TGTGCCAGCAGCTTGGCGGGAGGAACCGGGGAGCTGTTTTTT

d_call: .
clone_size: .
j_call: TRBJ1-3
v_call: TRBV24-1
cdr3_aa: CATSDRPGNTIYF
cdr3_nt: TGTGCCACCAGTGACAGACCCGGAAACACCATATATTTT

d_call: TRBD1
clone_size: .
j_call: TRBJ2-3
v_call: TRBV5-6
cdr3_aa: CASSGRTGGPDTQYF
cdr3_nt: TGTGCCAGCAGCGGGCGGACAGGCGGCCCAGATACGCAGTATTTT

d_call: .
clone_size: .
j_call: TRBJ2-7
v_call: TRBV4-3
cdr3_aa: CASSQGRERRYEQYF
cdr3_nt: TGCGCCAGCAGCCAAGGACGGGAGCGCCGCTACGAGCAGTACTTC

d_call: .
clone_size: .
j_call: TRBJ2-1
v_call: TRBV11-1
cdr3_aa: CASSLESGSYNEQFF
cdr3_nt: TGTGCCAGCAGCTTAGAAAGCGGCTCCTACAATGAGCAGTTCTTC

d_call: .
clone_size: once
j_call: TRBJ2-5
v_call: TRBV24-1
cdr3_aa: CATSVRETHYF
cdr3_nt: TGTGCCACCAGCGTCCGGGAGACCCACTACTTC

d_call: .
clone_size: .
j_call: TRBJ2-3
v_call: TRBV27
cdr3_aa: CASGWGVRGTQYF
cdr3_nt: TGTGCCAGCGGATGGGGGGTCCGGGGTACGCAGTATTTT

d_call: .
clone_size: .
j_call: TRBJ2-3
v_call: TRBV6-5
cdr3_aa: CASREPSTDTQYF
cdr3_nt: TGTGCCAGCAGGGAGCCCAGCACAGATACGCAGTATTTT

d_call: TRBD1
clone_size: .
j_call: TRBJ2-7
v_call: TRBV28
cdr3_aa: CASSGRQGPYYEQYF
cdr3_nt: TGTGCCAGCAGTGGGAGACAGGGCCCGTACTACGAGCAGTACTTC

d_call: .
clone_size: .
j_call: TRBJ2-2
v_call: TRBV4-3
cdr3_aa: CASSQGVVTGNTGELFF
cdr3_nt: TGCGCCAGCAGCCAAGGGGTGGTGACAGGGAACACCGGGGAGCTGTTTTTT

d_call: TRBD1
clone_size: .
j_call: TRBJ1-1
v_call: TRBV2
cdr3_aa: CASSVTGGETEAFF
cdr3_nt: TGTGCCAGCAGTGTAACAGGGGGAGAGACTGAAGCTTTCTTT

d_call: TRBD2
clone_size: .
j_call: TRBJ2-1
v_call: TRBV6-5
cdr3_aa: CASRSLAGVRNEQFF
cdr3_nt: TGTGCCAGCAGAAGCCTAGCGGGAGTGCGAAATGAGCAGTTCTTC

d_call: .
clone_size: .
j_call: TRBJ2-3
v_call: TRBV19
cdr3_aa: CASSKMGGTDTQYF
cdr3_nt: TGTGCCAGTAGTAAAATGGGGGGCACAGATACGCAGTATTTT

d_call: .
clone_size: .
j_call: TRBJ1-4
v_call: TRBV30
cdr3_aa: CAWRPGHVSTNEKLFF
cdr3_nt: TGTGCCTGGAGGCCCGGACATGTCTCAACTAATGAAAAACTGTTTTTT

d_call: TRBD1
clone_size: few
j_call: TRBJ2-2
v_call: TRBV30
cdr3_aa: CACTVIGGGTGELFF
cdr3_nt: TGTGCCTGCACAGTAATAGGGGGCGGCACCGGGGAGCTGTTTTTT

d_call: .
clone_size: .
j_call: TRBJ2-3
v_call: TRBV5-8
cdr3_aa: CASSLRGQSTDTQYF
cdr3_nt: TGTGCCAGCAGCTTGCGGGGGCAGAGCACAGATACGCAGTATTTT

d_call: .
clone_size: few
j_call: TRBJ2-7
v_call: TRBV6-5
cdr3_aa: CASSYSPTRSYEQYF
cdr3_nt: TGTGCCAGCAGTTACTCCCCCACTAGGTCCTACGAGCAGTACTTC

d_call: .
clone_size: .
j_call: TRBJ1-4
v_call: TRBV28
cdr3_aa: CASRSGTASNEKLFF
cdr3_nt: TGTGCCAGCAGATCTGGGACCGCCTCTAATGAAAAACTGTTTTTT

d_call: TRBD2
clone_size: once
j_call: TRBJ2-1
v_call: TRBV19
cdr3_aa: CASTTSGGVPNEQFF
cdr3_nt: TGTGCCAGTACCACTAGCGGGGGGGTCCCCAATGAGCAGTTCTTC

d_call: .
clone_size: .
j_call: TRBJ2-1
v_call: TRBV7-2
cdr3_aa: CASSSVGYEQFF
cdr3_nt: TGTGCCAGCAGCTCCGTAGGCTATGAGCAGTTCTTC

d_call: TRBD2
clone_size: .
j_call: TRBJ2-5
v_call: TRBV6-5
cdr3_aa: CASRSSGSGGTQYF
cdr3_nt: TGTGCCAGCCGATCTAGCGGGAGCGGAGGGACCCAGTACTTC

d_call: .
clone_size: .
j_call: TRBJ1-5
v_call: TRBV27
cdr3_aa: CASSLALNQPQHF
cdr3_nt: TGTGCCAGCAGTTTAGCCCTAAATCAGCCCCAGCATTTT

d_call: TRBD1
clone_size: .
j_call: TRBJ2-5
v_call: TRBV27
cdr3_aa: CASSPDRLVETQYF
cdr3_nt: TGTGCCAGCAGCCCGGACAGGCTTGTAGAGACCCAGTACTTC

d_call: .
clone_size: .
j_call: TRBJ1-1
v_call: TRBV7-3
cdr3_aa: CASSQRTGTEAFF
cdr3_nt: TGTGCCAGCAGCCAAAGAACAGGGACTGAAGCTTTCTTT

d_call: .
clone_size: .
j_call: TRBJ1-3
v_call: TRBV6-5
cdr3_aa: CASSRTVTGNTIYF
cdr3_nt: TGTGCCAGCAGTCGGACGGTGACTGGAAACACCATATATTTT

d_call: .
clone_size: .
j_call: TRBJ1-1
v_call: TRBV5-1
cdr3_aa: CASRLGVLNTEAFF
cdr3_nt: TGCGCCAGCAGGCTGGGGGTGCTGAACACTGAAGCTTTCTTT

d_call: TRBD1
clone_size: few
j_call: TRBJ1-1
v_call: TRBV5-1
cdr3_aa: CASSLTGVTEAFF
cdr3_nt: TGCGCCAGCAGCTTGACAGGGGTCACTGAAGCTTTCTTT

d_call: .
clone_size: .
j_call: TRBJ1-6
v_call: TRBV27
cdr3_aa: CASTLGGNSPLHF
cdr3_nt: TGTGCCAGCACACTTGGGGGGAACTCACCCCTCCACTTT